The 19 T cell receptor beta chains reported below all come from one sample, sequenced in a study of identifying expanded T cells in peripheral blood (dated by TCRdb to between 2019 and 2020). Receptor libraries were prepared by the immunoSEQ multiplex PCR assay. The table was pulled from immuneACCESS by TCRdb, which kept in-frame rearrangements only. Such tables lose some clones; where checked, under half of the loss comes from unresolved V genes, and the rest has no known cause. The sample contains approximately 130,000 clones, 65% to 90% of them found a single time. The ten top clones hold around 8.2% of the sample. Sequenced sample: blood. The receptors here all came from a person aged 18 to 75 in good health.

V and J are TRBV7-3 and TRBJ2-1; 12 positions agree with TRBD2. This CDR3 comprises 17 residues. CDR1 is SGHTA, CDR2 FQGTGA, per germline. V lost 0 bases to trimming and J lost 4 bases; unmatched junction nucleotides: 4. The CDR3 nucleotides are TGTGCCAGCAGCTTAACGTCCGGGACTAGCGGGTACAATGAGCAGTTCTTC. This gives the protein CASSLTSGTSGYNEQFF.

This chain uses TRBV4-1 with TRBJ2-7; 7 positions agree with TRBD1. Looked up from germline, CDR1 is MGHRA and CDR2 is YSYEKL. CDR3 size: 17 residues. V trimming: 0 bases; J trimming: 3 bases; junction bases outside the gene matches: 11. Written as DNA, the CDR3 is TGCGCCAGCAGCCAAGACCTTCAAGCGTCAGGGGGCTACGAGCAGTACTTC. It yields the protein CASSQDLQASGGYEQYF.

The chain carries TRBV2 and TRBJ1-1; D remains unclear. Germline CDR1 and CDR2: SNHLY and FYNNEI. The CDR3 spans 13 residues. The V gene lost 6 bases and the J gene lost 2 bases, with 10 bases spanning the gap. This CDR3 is CASRGIANTEAFF. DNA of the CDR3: TGTGCCAGCAGGGGGATCGCCAACACTGAAGCTTTCTTT.

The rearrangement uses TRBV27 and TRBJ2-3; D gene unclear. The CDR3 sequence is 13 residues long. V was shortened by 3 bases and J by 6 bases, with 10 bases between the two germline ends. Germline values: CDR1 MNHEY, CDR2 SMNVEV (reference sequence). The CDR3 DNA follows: TGTGCCAGCAGTTTGTTTAGTGGGGATACGCAGTATTTT. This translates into CASSLFSGDTQYF.

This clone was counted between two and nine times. DNA for the CDR3: TGTGCCAGCAGCAGAAGGACTAGCGGGAAGGGGTCCTACAATGAGCAGTTCTTC. This gives the protein CASSRRTSGKGSYNEQFF. V is TRBV28 and J is TRBJ2-1, with 12 bases matching TRBD2. The CDR3 runs to 18 residues. V was clipped by 6 bases and J by 1 base; unmatched bases: 10. Germline loops: CDR1 MDHEN, CDR2 SYDVKM.

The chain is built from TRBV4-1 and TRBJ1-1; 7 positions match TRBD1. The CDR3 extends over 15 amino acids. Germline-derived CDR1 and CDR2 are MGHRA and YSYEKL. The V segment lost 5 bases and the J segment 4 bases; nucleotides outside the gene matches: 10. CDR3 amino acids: CASSNRRQGGTEAFF. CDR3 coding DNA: TGCGCCAGCAGCAACCGTCGACAGGGTGGCACTGAAGCTTTCTTT.

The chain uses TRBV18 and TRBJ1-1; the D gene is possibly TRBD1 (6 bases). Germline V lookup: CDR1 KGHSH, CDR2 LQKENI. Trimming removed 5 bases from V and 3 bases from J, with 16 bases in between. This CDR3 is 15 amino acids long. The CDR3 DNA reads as TGTGCCAGCTCAACGATTACAGGGAGTCACACTGAAGCTTTCTTT. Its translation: CASSTITGSHTEAFF.

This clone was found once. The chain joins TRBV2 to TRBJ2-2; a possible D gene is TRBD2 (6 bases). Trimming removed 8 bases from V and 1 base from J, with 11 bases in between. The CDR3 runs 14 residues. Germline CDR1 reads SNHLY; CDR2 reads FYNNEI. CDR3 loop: CASVGGGNTGELFF. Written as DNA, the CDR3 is TGTGCCAGCGTCGGGGGAGGGAACACCGGGGAGCTGTTTTTT.

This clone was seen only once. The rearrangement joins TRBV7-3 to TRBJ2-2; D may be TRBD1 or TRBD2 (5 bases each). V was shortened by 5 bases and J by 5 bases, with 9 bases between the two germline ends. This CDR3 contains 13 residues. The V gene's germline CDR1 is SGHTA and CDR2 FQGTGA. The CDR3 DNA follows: TGTGCCAGCAGCACAGAGGGGACCGGGGAGCTGTTTTTT. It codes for CASSTEGTGELFF.

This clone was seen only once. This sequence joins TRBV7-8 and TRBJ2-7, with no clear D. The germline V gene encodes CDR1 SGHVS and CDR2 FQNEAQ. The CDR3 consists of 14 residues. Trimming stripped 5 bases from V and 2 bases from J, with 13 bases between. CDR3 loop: CASSPSGAPYEQYF. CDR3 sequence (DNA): TGTGCCAGCAGCCCATCCGGAGCTCCCTACGAGCAGTACTTC.

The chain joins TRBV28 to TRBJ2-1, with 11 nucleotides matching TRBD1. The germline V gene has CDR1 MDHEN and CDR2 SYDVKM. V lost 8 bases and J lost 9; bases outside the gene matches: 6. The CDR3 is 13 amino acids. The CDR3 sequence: CASLDRGRGEQFF. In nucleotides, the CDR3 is TGTGCCAGCCTGGACAGGGGGCGAGGTGAGCAGTTCTTC.

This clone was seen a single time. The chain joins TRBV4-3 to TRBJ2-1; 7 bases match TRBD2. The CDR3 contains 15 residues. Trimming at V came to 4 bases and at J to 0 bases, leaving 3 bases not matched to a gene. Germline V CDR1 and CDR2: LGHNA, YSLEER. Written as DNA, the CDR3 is TGCGCCAGCAGCCTCGGCGGGGGCTCCTACAATGAGCAGTTCTTC. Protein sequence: CASSLGGGSYNEQFF.

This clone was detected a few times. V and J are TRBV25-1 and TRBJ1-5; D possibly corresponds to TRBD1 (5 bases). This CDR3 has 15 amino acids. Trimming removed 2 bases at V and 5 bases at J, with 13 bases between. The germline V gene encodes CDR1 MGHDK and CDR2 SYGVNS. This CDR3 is CASSEAGPVDQPQHF. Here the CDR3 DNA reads TGTGCCAGCAGTGAAGCAGGGCCAGTGGATCAGCCCCAGCATTTT.

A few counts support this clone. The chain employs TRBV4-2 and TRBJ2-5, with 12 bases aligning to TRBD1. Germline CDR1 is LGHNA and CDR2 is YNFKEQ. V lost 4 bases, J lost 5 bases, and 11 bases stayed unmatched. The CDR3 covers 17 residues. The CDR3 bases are TGTGCCAGCAGCCCGAGTAGGGACAGGGGGCGTACGGAGACCCAGTACTTC. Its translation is CASSPSRDRGRTETQYF.

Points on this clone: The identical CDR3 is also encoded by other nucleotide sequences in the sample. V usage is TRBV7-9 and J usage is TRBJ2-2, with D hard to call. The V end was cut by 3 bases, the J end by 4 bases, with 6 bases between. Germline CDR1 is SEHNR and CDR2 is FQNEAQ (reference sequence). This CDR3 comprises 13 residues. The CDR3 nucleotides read TGTGCCAGCAGCTTGAAGGGCACCGGGGAGCTGTTTTTT. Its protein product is CASSLKGTGELFF.

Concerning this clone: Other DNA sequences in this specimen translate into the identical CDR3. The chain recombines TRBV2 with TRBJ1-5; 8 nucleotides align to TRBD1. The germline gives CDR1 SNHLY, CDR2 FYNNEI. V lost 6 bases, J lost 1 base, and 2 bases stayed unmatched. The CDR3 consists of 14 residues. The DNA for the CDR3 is TGTGCCAGCAGCGGACAGGGAAGCAATCAGCCCCAGCATTTT. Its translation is CASSGQGSNQPQHF.

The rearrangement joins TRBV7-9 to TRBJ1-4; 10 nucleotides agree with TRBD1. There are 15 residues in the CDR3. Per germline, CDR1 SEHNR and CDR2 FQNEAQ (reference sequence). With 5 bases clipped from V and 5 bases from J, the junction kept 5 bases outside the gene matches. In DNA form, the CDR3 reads TGTGCCAGCAGCCGCCCGGGACAGGGGAATGAAAAACTGTTTTTT. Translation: CASSRPGQGNEKLFF.

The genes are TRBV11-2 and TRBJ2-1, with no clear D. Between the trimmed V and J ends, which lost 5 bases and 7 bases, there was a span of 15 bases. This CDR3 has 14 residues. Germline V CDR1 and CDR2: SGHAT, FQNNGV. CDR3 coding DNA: TGTGCCAGCAGCCGGCTCGATGGTGGGAATGAGCAGTTCTTC. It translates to CASSRLDGGNEQFF.

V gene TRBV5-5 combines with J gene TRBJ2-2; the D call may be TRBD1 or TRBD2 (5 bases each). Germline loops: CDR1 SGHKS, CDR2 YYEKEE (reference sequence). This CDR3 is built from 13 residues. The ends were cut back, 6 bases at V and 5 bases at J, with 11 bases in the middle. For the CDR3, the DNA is TGTGCCAGCAACGGGGCTGGGACCGGGGAGCTGTTTTTT. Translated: CASNGAGTGELFF.